This record concerns one TCR beta chain sequence. This record belongs to a study of technical replicates of blood from several donors. TCRdb's table, derived via immunoSEQ multiplex PCR, lists solely in-frame clones and lacks some. The sample yields under 75,000 clones, just under 95% seen once. The CDR3 has 16 amino acids. The ends lost 4 bases at V and 6 bases at J; junction bases unmatched: 14. In germline, CDR1 is LGHNA, CDR2 YNFKEQ. The rearrangement joins TRBV4-2 to TRBJ1-2, with 7 nucleotides matching TRBD1. The TCR sequence derives from a human donor in good health. The specimen was T cells isolated from PBMCs. The CDR3 coding sequence is TGTGCCAGCAGCCCCCTAGACAGGGAAAGTTCAGATGGCTACACCTTC. Translation: CASSPLDRESSDGYTF.